Listed below are T cell receptor beta chains from one sample, sequenced in a study of cytomegalovirus exposure and HLA in healthy donors. The protocol was immunoSEQ multiplex PCR, while the TCRdb copy is restricted to in-frame clones and leaves out a portion. The table includes approximately 74,000 clones, around 75% detected once. Sequenced sample: PBMCs. The receptors were sampled from a woman aged 40-49 years in good health and CMV-seronegative. CDR3s include the opening cysteine and the closing phenylalanine or tryptophan. The order of the fields is D gene, J gene, V gene, CDR3 length, clone size, CDR3 DNA, CDR3 protein. The D gene is left open where the match is weak. Only part of the rows carry a size: once, few, many, or a class if the clone is expanded.

D: TRBD1
J: TRBJ2-1
V: TRBV5-1
length: 16
size: -
DNA: TGCGCCAGCAGCAGGGACAGGGTCCTATCCTACAATGAGCAGTTCTTC
CDR3: CASSRDRVLSYNEQFF

D: -
J: TRBJ1-1
V: TRBV9
length: 15
size: few
DNA: TGTGCCAGCAGCACTAGTACCCTACCGAACACTGAAGCTTTCTTT
CDR3: CASSTSTLPNTEAFF

D: -
J: TRBJ2-1
V: TRBV5-4
length: 15
size: -
DNA: TGTGCCAGCAGCTTGGGGAGGGGCGGGTACAATGAGCAGTTCTTC
CDR3: CASSLGRGGYNEQFF

D: -
J: TRBJ2-3
V: TRBV5-1
length: 15
size: once
DNA: TGCGCCAGCAGCTCCCTCGGGGGGCTGACAGATACGCAGTATTTT
CDR3: CASSSLGGLTDTQYF

D: -
J: TRBJ2-7
V: TRBV21-1
length: 16
size: -
DNA: TGTGCCAGCAGCATTGTTGACAGGGGGCGACCGTACGAGCAGTACTTC
CDR3: CASSIVDRGRPYEQYF

D: -
J: TRBJ1-1
V: TRBV18
length: 13
size: -
DNA: TGTGCCAGCTCACCGGACAGCAACACTGAAGCTTTCTTT
CDR3: CASSPDSNTEAFF

D: -
J: TRBJ2-7
V: TRBV29-1
length: 12
size: few
DNA: TGCAGCATAGATACAGGATCCTACGAGCAGTACTTC
CDR3: CSIDTGSYEQYF

D: -
J: TRBJ2-3
V: TRBV19
length: 15
size: -
DNA: TGTGCCAGTAGTATAGGGCCAGGGGTAGCAGATACGCAGTATTTT
CDR3: CASSIGPGVADTQYF

D: TRBD2
J: TRBJ2-3
V: TRBV7-8
length: 18
size: -
DNA: TGTGCCAGCAGCTTAGATGGGGTTCAGCGGGAGTTTGCAGATACGCAGTATTTT
CDR3: CASSLDGVQREFADTQYF

D: TRBD1
J: TRBJ1-3
V: TRBV27
length: 16
size: -
DNA: TGTGCCAGCAGACTAACGGGACAGGGGAGGGGAAACACCATATATTTT
CDR3: CASRLTGQGRGNTIYF

D: -
J: TRBJ2-7
V: TRBV6-5
length: 14
size: -
DNA: TGTGCCAGTAGATCACTTCCCGGGACCTACGAGCAGTACTTC
CDR3: CASRSLPGTYEQYF

D: TRBD1
J: TRBJ1-6
V: TRBV6-5
length: 13
size: -
DNA: TGTGCCAGCAGTCGGGACAGAGCGTCACCCCTCCACTTT
CDR3: CASSRDRASPLHF

D: TRBD1
J: TRBJ1-1
V: TRBV5-1
length: 18
size: -
DNA: TGCGCCAGCAGCAAAGGGACAGGGGCTGATTTAATGAACACTGAAGCTTTCTTT
CDR3: CASSKGTGADLMNTEAFF

D: TRBD2
J: TRBJ2-3
V: TRBV18
length: 16
size: -
DNA: TGTGCCAGCTCCCCTCGCGGGAGCTCTAGCACAGATACGCAGTATTTT
CDR3: CASSPRGSSSTDTQYF

D: TRBD1
J: TRBJ2-5
V: TRBV2
length: 14
size: -
DNA: TGTGCCAGCAGGGACAGGGGGGGATCGGGGACCCAGTACTTC
CDR3: CASRDRGGSGTQYF

D: -
J: TRBJ2-7
V: TRBV28
length: 13
size: -
DNA: TGTGCCAGCACCACCCCAGGGTTCGACGAGCAGTACTTC
CDR3: CASTTPGFDEQYF

D: -
J: TRBJ1-2
V: TRBV5-1
length: 14
size: -
DNA: TGCGCCAGCAGCTCCAATCAGGTTAACTATGGCTACACCTTC
CDR3: CASSSNQVNYGYTF

D: -
J: TRBJ2-1
V: TRBV6-5
length: 12
size: few
DNA: TGTGCCAGCGTGGGGGACAACAATGAGCAGTTCTTC
CDR3: CASVGDNNEQFF

D: TRBD1
J: TRBJ2-7
V: TRBV28
length: 13
size: few
DNA: TGTGCCAGCAAGAGGACAGGAACCTACGAGCAGTACTTC
CDR3: CASKRTGTYEQYF

D: -
J: TRBJ2-3
V: TRBV10-3
length: 13
size: few
DNA: TGTGCCATCAGTGAGGGAGTCACAGATACGCAGTATTTT
CDR3: CAISEGVTDTQYF

D: TRBD2
J: TRBJ2-1
V: TRBV2
length: 19
size: -
DNA: TGTGCCAGCAGGAGGGGACTAGCGGGGGGCCAGAGCTCCTACAATGAGCAGTTCTTC
CDR3: CASRRGLAGGQSSYNEQFF

D: TRBD2
J: TRBJ2-2
V: TRBV4-2
length: 16
size: -
DNA: TGTGCCAGCAGCCAACCTTCCGAAGCGGGAACCGGGGAGCTGTTTTTT
CDR3: CASSQPSEAGTGELFF

D: -
J: TRBJ2-2
V: TRBV9
length: 15
size: once
DNA: TGTGCCAGCAGCGTAGCGGGGGATGTAGCCGGGGAGCTGTTTTTT
CDR3: CASSVAGDVAGELFF

D: TRBD2
J: TRBJ2-7
V: TRBV7-9
length: 18
size: -
DNA: TGTGCCAGCAGCTCCCGACTAGCGGGAGGGACTTCTTCCTACGAGCAGTACTTC
CDR3: CASSSRLAGGTSSYEQYF

D: -
J: TRBJ2-1
V: TRBV6-1
length: 13
size: -
DNA: TGTGCCAGCGAAATTCCGGGGTTCGGTGAGCAGTTCTTC
CDR3: CASEIPGFGEQFF

D: TRBD2
J: TRBJ2-1
V: TRBV7-9
length: 14
size: -
DNA: TGTGCCAGCAGCTCTGGGACTAGCGTCGGAGAGCAGTTCTTC
CDR3: CASSSGTSVGEQFF

D: TRBD2
J: TRBJ2-7
V: TRBV4-1
length: 17
size: -
DNA: TGCGCCAGCAGCCAAGACGAACTAGCGGGAGGGTCCTACGAGCAGTACTTC
CDR3: CASSQDELAGGSYEQYF

D: -
J: TRBJ2-3
V: TRBV5-1
length: 15
size: -
DNA: TGCGCCAGCAGCCCTCAGTCCTTGGGCACAGATACGCAGTATTTT
CDR3: CASSPQSLGTDTQYF

D: -
J: TRBJ1-3
V: TRBV5-6
length: 14
size: -
DNA: TGTGCCAGCAGCTTCGGGACAAATGGAAACACCATATATTTT
CDR3: CASSFGTNGNTIYF

D: -
J: TRBJ2-2
V: TRBV14
length: 15
size: few
DNA: TGTGCCAGCCGGGAGACAGGGTCGAACACCGGGGAGCTGTTTTTT
CDR3: CASRETGSNTGELFF

D: TRBD2
J: TRBJ2-7
V: TRBV19
length: 15
size: -
DNA: TGTGCCAGTAGTACCGTACTAGCGGGAGATCGGGAGCAGTACTTC
CDR3: CASSTVLAGDREQYF

D: TRBD2
J: TRBJ2-3
V: TRBV28
length: 16
size: -
DNA: TGTGCCAGCAGCTCGGGACTAGCGGGAGGTATAGATACGCAGTATTTT
CDR3: CASSSGLAGGIDTQYF

D: -
J: TRBJ2-2
V: TRBV18
length: 15
size: -
DNA: TGTGCCAGCTCAATACGCGGGGACAACACCGGGGAGCTGTTTTTT
CDR3: CASSIRGDNTGELFF

D: TRBD1
J: TRBJ2-7
V: TRBV30
length: 14
size: -
DNA: TGTGCCTGGAACCGGGGACAGGGGGTGAACGAGCAGTACTTC
CDR3: CAWNRGQGVNEQYF

D: TRBD1
J: TRBJ1-2
V: TRBV7-2
length: 15
size: -
DNA: TGTGCCAGCAGCACTAGGGACAGCGCTCTCTATGGCTACACCTTC
CDR3: CASSTRDSALYGYTF

D: TRBD2
J: TRBJ2-7
V: TRBV11-2
length: 18
size: -
DNA: TGTGCCAGCAGCTTAGTTACTGGGACTAGCGGGAGGGGGATCGTGCAGTACTTC
CDR3: CASSLVTGTSGRGIVQYF

D: -
J: TRBJ2-2
V: TRBV19
length: 13
size: -
DNA: TGTGCCAGTAGTATACAAAACACCGGGGAGCTGTTTTTT
CDR3: CASSIQNTGELFF

D: TRBD1
J: TRBJ1-1
V: TRBV5-4
length: 13
size: -
DNA: TGTGCCAGCAGCCAGGGACAGGGCACTGAAGCTTTCTTT
CDR3: CASSQGQGTEAFF

D: -
J: TRBJ1-1
V: TRBV30
length: 13
size: few
DNA: TGTGCCTGGAGTCGGGAGCCAGACACTGAAGCTTTCTTT
CDR3: CAWSREPDTEAFF

D: TRBD1
J: TRBJ1-2
V: TRBV6-5
length: 14
size: -
DNA: TGTGCCAGCAGTACGGACAGGGAATTCGATGGCTACACCTTC
CDR3: CASSTDREFDGYTF

D: TRBD1
J: TRBJ1-1
V: TRBV29-1
length: 14
size: -
DNA: TGCAGCGCTACGGGACAGGGGGGCCCCGTTAGTGCTTTCTTT
CDR3: CSATGQGGPVSAFF